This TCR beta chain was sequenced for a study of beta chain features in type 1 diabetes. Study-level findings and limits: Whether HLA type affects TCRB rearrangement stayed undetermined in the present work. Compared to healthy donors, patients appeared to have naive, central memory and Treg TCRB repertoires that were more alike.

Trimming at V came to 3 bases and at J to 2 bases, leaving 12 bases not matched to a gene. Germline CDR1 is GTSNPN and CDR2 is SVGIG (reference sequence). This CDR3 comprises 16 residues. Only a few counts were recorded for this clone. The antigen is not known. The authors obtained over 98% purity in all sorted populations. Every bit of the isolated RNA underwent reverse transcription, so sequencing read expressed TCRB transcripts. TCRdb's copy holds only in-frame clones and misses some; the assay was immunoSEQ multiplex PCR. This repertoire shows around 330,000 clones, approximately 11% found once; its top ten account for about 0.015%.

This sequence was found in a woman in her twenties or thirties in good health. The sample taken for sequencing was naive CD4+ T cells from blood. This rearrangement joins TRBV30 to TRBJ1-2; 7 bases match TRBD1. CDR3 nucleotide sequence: TGTGCCTGGAGCCTTGTACAGGGGTCCCCCAACTATGGCTACACCTTC. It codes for CAWSLVQGSPNYGYTF.